This is a list of T cell receptor beta chains from one sample in a study of T cells in Graves' hyperthyroidism and ophthalmopathy. TCRdb reprocessed the multiplex PCR reads with MiXCR, giving one entry per CDR3 protein. The profile covers under 700,000 distinct CDR3 sequences, with roughly a sixth appearing a single time and 15% to 20% taken by the ten largest. The source material was blood. Receptors were obtained from a woman aged 18-29 years with Graves' hyperthyroidism. The conserved cysteine and the conserved F or W are not part of the CDR3 here. Fields, in order: V gene, J gene, CDR3 protein.

V gene: TRBV6-6; J gene: TRBJ1-6; CDR3 protein: ASSYSDPLNSPLH
V gene: TRBV9; J gene: TRBJ2-7; CDR3 protein: ASSVHGTGYIYEQY
V gene: TRBV12-3/TRBV12-4; J gene: TRBJ2-5; CDR3 protein: ASSFRQGLGTQY
V gene: TRBV2; J gene: TRBJ1-2; CDR3 protein: ASSETREGYGYGYT
V gene: TRBV28; J gene: TRBJ2-1; CDR3 protein: ASRVQHAEQF
V gene: TRBV5-1; J gene: TRBJ1-5; CDR3 protein: ASSSQGGNQPQH
V gene: TRBV5-1; J gene: TRBJ2-1; CDR3 protein: ASSLGGGSYNEQF
V gene: TRBV5-1; J gene: TRBJ1-1; CDR3 protein: ASRLQGPTEAF
V gene: TRBV2; J gene: TRBJ2-2; CDR3 protein: ASGYRAGELF
V gene: TRBV12-5; J gene: TRBJ1-5; CDR3 protein: ASGLYAGVGNQPQH
V gene: TRBV10-3; J gene: TRBJ2-2; CDR3 protein: ATRAGANTGELF
V gene: TRBV7-2; J gene: TRBJ2-1; CDR3 protein: ASSGWTGMGNEQF
V gene: TRBV12-3/TRBV12-4; J gene: TRBJ1-5; CDR3 protein: ASSSRLFPNQPQH
V gene: TRBV19; J gene: TRBJ1-5; CDR3 protein: ASSVVVVSNQPQH
V gene: TRBV12-3/TRBV12-4; J gene: TRBJ1-3; CDR3 protein: ASSSRTAGNTIY
V gene: TRBV7-8; J gene: TRBJ1-1; CDR3 protein: ASSLGAGTTEAF
V gene: TRBV19; J gene: TRBJ2-7; CDR3 protein: ASSSGTVTYEQY
V gene: TRBV24-1; J gene: TRBJ1-2; CDR3 protein: ATSSRVENYGYT
V gene: TRBV4-2; J gene: TRBJ2-1; CDR3 protein: ASSQGPPAVEQF
V gene: TRBV28; J gene: TRBJ1-5; CDR3 protein: ASSSPGFSNQPQH
V gene: TRBV12-3/TRBV12-4; J gene: TRBJ2-7; CDR3 protein: ASSQLTGAEQY
V gene: TRBV29-1; J gene: TRBJ2-2; CDR3 protein: SGGGRAGELF
V gene: TRBV20-1; J gene: TRBJ2-1; CDR3 protein: SAPRPLAGGWDEQF
V gene: TRBV15; J gene: TRBJ1-4; CDR3 protein: ATSRGGDWGKLF
V gene: TRBV7-2; J gene: TRBJ2-5; CDR3 protein: ASSLVQLAGRHQETQY
V gene: TRBV20-1; J gene: TRBJ2-7; CDR3 protein: SAKGDPSSYEQY
V gene: TRBV28; J gene: TRBJ2-7; CDR3 protein: ASSIGTGISVLVYEQY
V gene: TRBV6-1; J gene: TRBJ1-2; CDR3 protein: ASSEGRTLAGYT
V gene: TRBV7-9; J gene: TRBJ1-6; CDR3 protein: ASSLVLGDSPLH
V gene: TRBV7-9; J gene: TRBJ2-4; CDR3 protein: ASSLGTGIALPAKNIQY
V gene: TRBV3-1; J gene: TRBJ1-5; CDR3 protein: ASSPRDSNQPQH
V gene: TRBV7-6; J gene: TRBJ2-2; CDR3 protein: ASSLVQTTGELF
V gene: TRBV19; J gene: TRBJ1-5; CDR3 protein: ASTFYTGPGQPQH
V gene: TRBV20-1; J gene: TRBJ1-3; CDR3 protein: SARDDGSSGNTIY
V gene: TRBV6-2/TRBV6-3; J gene: TRBJ1-1; CDR3 protein: ASSSGGITEAF
V gene: TRBV5-4; J gene: TRBJ1-1; CDR3 protein: ASSWDGTGGTKTEAF
V gene: TRBV7-9; J gene: TRBJ1-3; CDR3 protein: ASSSRTGGYTIY
V gene: TRBV11-2; J gene: TRBJ2-3; CDR3 protein: ASSLVGTSVDTQY
V gene: TRBV9; J gene: TRBJ2-1; CDR3 protein: ASSSKSGTGNNEQS
V gene: TRBV20-1; J gene: TRBJ1-1; CDR3 protein: SARAGSTEAF
V gene: TRBV20-1; J gene: TRBJ2-5; CDR3 protein: SARGAGGYQETQY
V gene: TRBV3-1; J gene: TRBJ2-3; CDR3 protein: ASSQSSGDTQY
V gene: TRBV27; J gene: TRBJ1-4; CDR3 protein: ASSTTPGAYNEKLF
V gene: TRBV20-1; J gene: TRBJ1-2; CDR3 protein: SARDPETGTYGYT
V gene: TRBV9; J gene: TRBJ1-1; CDR3 protein: ASSVRDKGTEAF
V gene: TRBV4-1; J gene: TRBJ2-7; CDR3 protein: ASSQPTSQSEQY
V gene: TRBV28; J gene: TRBJ2-7; CDR3 protein: ASSLIQGRHEQY
V gene: TRBV12-3/TRBV12-4; J gene: TRBJ2-1; CDR3 protein: ASSFRTLAATYNEQF
V gene: TRBV18; J gene: TRBJ1-4; CDR3 protein: ASSPQGGRNEKLF
V gene: TRBV20-1; J gene: TRBJ1-1; CDR3 protein: SAASNRGEGTEAF
V gene: TRBV19; J gene: TRBJ1-5; CDR3 protein: ASSIRTVGEDPQH
V gene: TRBV11-3; J gene: TRBJ2-7; CDR3 protein: ASSSPMGSYEQY
V gene: TRBV7-9; J gene: TRBJ2-7; CDR3 protein: AAGNSPYEQY
V gene: TRBV3-1; J gene: TRBJ1-1; CDR3 protein: ASSLPTGNTEAF
V gene: TRBV20-1; J gene: TRBJ2-7; CDR3 protein: SALSTGTYNYEQY
V gene: TRBV11-3; J gene: TRBJ2-1; CDR3 protein: ASSLDRVVNEQF
V gene: TRBV5-1; J gene: TRBJ2-1; CDR3 protein: ASSLEAGLAGRNEQF